These 2 T cell receptor beta chains were all obtained from the same sample, sequenced in a study of T cell clones after liver transplantation. The assay was immunoSEQ multiplex PCR, and TCRdb's table has in-frame clones only and misses some. Of fewer than 65,000 clones listed, roughly nine tenths are singletons. Sequenced here: CD8+ T cells from blood, sampled 12 months after liver transplant. Every receptor here comes from a human patient who received a liver transplant. Some T cells may arise from the graft donor.

The chain couples TRBV2 to TRBJ1-1; D unclear. The CDR3 has 12 amino acids. CDR1 and CDR2 from the germline V gene are SNHLY and FYNNEI. V lost 7 bases, J lost 1 base, and 7 bases lay in between. CDR3 sequence (DNA): TGTGCCAGCATGGTGGGGAACACTGAAGCTTTCTTT. Protein sequence: CASMVGNTEAFF.

The chain is built from TRBV29-1 and TRBJ2-1; TRBD2 might be the D (6 bases). Per the germline V gene, CDR1 is SQVTM and CDR2 is ANQGSEA. V was shortened by 7 bases and J by 3 bases, with 16 bases between the two germline ends. This CDR3 comprises 14 residues. The CDR3 loop reads CSGRDSHVYNEQFF. DNA for the CDR3: TGCAGCGGGCGGGACTCCCATGTCTACAATGAGCAGTTCTTC.